The 25 T cell receptor beta chains below were found in one sample sequenced in a study of response to subunit inactivated influenza vaccine. TCRdb reprocessed the RT-PCR reads via MiXCR and lists one record per CDR3 protein. In the table there are some 180,000 distinct CDR3 sequences, around 9% of which are singletons. Here the sequenced sample was non-naive T cells sorted from PBMCs, taken on the day of vaccination. All receptors come from a man in his forties or fifties who received an inactivated influenza vaccine.

CDR3 DNA sequence: TGTGCCAGCACGAGGGGACAGGGGGCCCCCTACGAGCAGTACTTC. It codes for CASTRGQGAPYEQYF. V is TRBV28 and J is TRBJ2-7, with 12 nucleotides matching TRBD1. In germline, CDR1 is MDHEN, CDR2 SYDVKM. Trimming cost V 7 bases and J 2 bases; bases outside gene matches: 6. CDR3 length: 15 amino acids.

J is TRBJ1-1 and V is TRBV30; 8 bases map to TRBD1. CDR3 length: 13 amino acids. Germline CDR1 reads GTSNPN; CDR2 reads SVGIG (reference sequence). Trimming removed 3 bases from V and 7 bases from J; junction bases left unmatched: 7. The DNA of the CDR3 is TGTGCCTGGAGCTCAGGGGGCGCGGGTGAAGCTTTCTTT. It yields the protein CAWSSGGAGEAFF.

In its sample, this clonotype was seen a few times. The gene calls are TRBV7-9 and TRBJ1-2; the D gene is possibly TRBD1 (5 bases). Germline CDR1 and CDR2: SEHNR and FQNEAQ (reference sequence). The V gene lost 5 bases and the J gene lost 4 bases, with 11 bases spanning the gap. The CDR3 has 13 amino acids. In DNA form, the CDR3 reads TGTGCCAGCAGCCCAAGCGGGGGCTATGGCTACACCTTC. This translates into CASSPSGGYGYTF.

In its sample, this clonotype was seen many times. V is TRBV7-9 and J is TRBJ2-3; no firm D call. The CDR3 has 12 residues. Germline CDR1 and CDR2: SEHNR and FQNEAQ (reference sequence). The germline V and J ends were trimmed by 6 bases and 4 bases, with 8 bases remaining between them. CDR3 coding DNA: TGTGCCAGCAGTGGCTGGGCAGATACGCAGTATTTT. This translates into CASSGWADTQYF. Variable domain in full (rest from reference TRBV7-9 and TRBJ2-3): DTGVSQNPRHKITKRGQNVTFRCDPISEHNRLYWYRQTLGQGPEFLTYFQNEAQLEKSRLLSDRFSAERPKGSFSTLEIQRTEQGDSAMYLCASSGWADTQYFGPGTRLTVL.

This clonotype was seen repeatedly, ten times or more. The V call is TRBV6-2 or TRBV6-3, the J call TRBJ2-1; D perhaps matches TRBD2 (6 bases). The germline CDR1 and CDR2 sequences are MNHEY and SVGEGT. V lost 10 bases and J lost 2, with 21 bases in between. The CDR3 consists of 16 residues. CDR3 in amino acids: CATLFSGGVAYNEQFF. The CDR3 nucleotides are TGTGCCACCCTATTTTCCGGGGGAGTCGCCTACAATGAGCAGTTCTTC.

The chain couples TRBV7-2 to TRBJ1-2; the D gene is possibly TRBD1 (6 bases). The germline V gene has CDR1 SGHTA and CDR2 FQGNSA. V was pared by 4 bases and J by 5 bases, with 20 bases between. The CDR3 is made up of 16 amino acids. This CDR3 is CASSSRGSAVWYGYTF. The CDR3 bases are TGTGCCAGCAGCTCTAGGGGGTCAGCCGTATGGTATGGCTACACCTTC.

The chain is built from TRBV3-1 and TRBJ2-2; D is unresolved. The germline V and J ends were trimmed by 0 bases and 2 bases, with 7 bases remaining between them. From germline, CDR1 is LGHDT and CDR2 YNNKEL (reference sequence). CDR3 size: 15 residues. The CDR3 sequence: CASSQDRPNTGELFF. The CDR3 DNA reads as TGTGCCAGCAGCCAAGATCGGCCCAACACCGGGGAGCTGTTTTTT.

There are a few counts of this clonotype. The chain joins TRBV30 to TRBJ2-5; D gene ambiguous. The CDR3 spans 11 residues. CDR1 and CDR2 (germline): GTSNPN, SVGIG (reference sequence). V was pared by 2 bases and J by 1 base, with 2 bases between. CDR3 sequence: CAWSLQETQYF. In DNA, the CDR3 is TGTGCCTGGAGTCTCCAAGAGACCCAGTACTTC.

The table lists this clonotype with many counts. The CDR3 DNA is TGCAGCGTTGAGCTGGGAGTTCGCACAGATACGCAGTATTTT. Protein: CSVELGVRTDTQYF. V and J are TRBV29-1 and TRBJ2-3; a possible D gene is TRBD2 (5 bases). Germline lookup yields CDR1 SQVTM and CDR2 ANQGSEA. Trimming stripped 3 bases from V and 1 base from J, with 11 bases between. The CDR3 consists of 14 residues.

CDR3 region: CASSWGQGGDQPQHF. CDR3 coding DNA: TGTGCCAGCAGTTGGGGACAGGGGGGAGATCAGCCCCAGCATTTT. The rearrangement uses TRBV12-3 or TRBV12-4 and TRBJ1-5; TRBD1 aligns across 11 bases. CDR3 length equals 15 residues. V shed 4 bases, J shed 5 bases, and the junction held 4 bases outside the gene matches.

The chain has TRBV5-1 and TRBJ1-6, with 7 bases lining up with TRBD1. Germline V CDR1 and CDR2: SGHRS, YFSETQ. There are 13 residues in the CDR3. The trim removed 5 bases at V and 8 bases at J, leaving 4 bases unmatched. The CDR3 sequence is CASRPGQDSPLHF. The CDR3 DNA is TGCGCCAGCAGGCCTGGACAGGATTCACCCCTCCACTTT.

The sample holds many counts of this clonotype. J is TRBJ2-7 and V is TRBV21-1; the DNA was not used to check the table's D call, TRBD1. TRBV21-1 represents a pseudogene. The CDR3 is made up of 16 amino acids. CDR3 amino acids: CASSISSGTGPYEQYF. The CDR3 region has the DNA TGTGCCAGCAGCATTTCTTCCGGGACAGGGCCCTACGAGCAGTACTTC.

This clonotype was seen more than once but under ten times. This chain joins TRBV2 and TRBJ2-3; 7 bases are a match to TRBD2. Trimming took 6 bases from V and 2 from J; bases not matched to a gene: 14. The CDR3 is made up of 17 amino acids. Germline V CDR1 and CDR2: SNHLY, FYNNEI. Written as DNA, the CDR3 is TGTGCCAGCAGCTCCCGAGGGGAGGGAACTTACACAGATACGCAGTATTTT. Protein product: CASSSRGEGTYTDTQYF.

A few counts support this clonotype. This chain connects TRBV11-2 to TRBJ2-5, with 11 bases that match TRBD2. Per germline, CDR1 SGHAT and CDR2 FQNNGV. The CDR3 loop spans 17 amino acids. The V segment lost 1 base and the J segment 5 bases; nucleotides outside the gene matches: 9. The CDR3 protein is CASSLVLAGGFKETQYF. The CDR3 DNA follows: TGTGCCAGCAGCTTAGTTCTAGCGGGGGGATTCAAGGAGACCCAGTACTTC.

There are many counts of this clonotype. This rearrangement joins TRBV12-3 or TRBV12-4 to TRBJ2-3; D not certain. This CDR3 has 12 residues. V shed 6 bases and J shed 0 bases, with 4 bases lying between them. The CDR3 DNA follows: TGTGCCAGCAGGGGGAGCACAGATACGCAGTATTTT. Amino acid sequence: CASRGSTDTQYF.

This clonotype came up many times. In nucleotides, the CDR3 is TGCGCCAGCAGCCAAGGGACATTTGGATTTGAAGCTTTCTTT. This sequence encodes CASSQGTFGFEAFF. The J gene is TRBJ1-1, the V gene TRBV4-1; D might be TRBD1 (5 bases). Germline-derived CDR1 and CDR2 are MGHRA and YSYEKL. V dropped 1 base and J dropped 7 bases, with 13 bases sitting between them. The CDR3 sequence is 14 residues long.

This clonotype occurred many times. The chain is built from TRBV5-1 and TRBJ1-2, with a possible D match to TRBD1 (5 bases). The V end was cut by 4 bases, the J end by 4 bases, with 17 bases between. The V gene's germline CDR1 is SGHRS and CDR2 YFSETQ. CDR3 length equals 15 residues. CDR3 protein: CASSQTPGLTYGYTF. CDR3 nucleotide sequence: TGCGCCAGCAGCCAAACCCCGGGACTCACCTATGGCTACACCTTC.

This clonotype was counted at least ten times. The rearrangement links TRBV2 to TRBJ2-5; 12 nucleotides line up with TRBD2. V lost 7 bases and J lost 4; bases outside the gene matches: 7. The CDR3 is 15 residues long. Germline loops: CDR1 SNHLY, CDR2 FYNNEI. CDR3 residues: CASTRLAGDGETQYF. DNA for the CDR3: TGTGCCAGCACCAGACTAGCGGGAGACGGAGAGACCCAGTACTTC.

This sequence joins TRBV6-1 and TRBJ2-7; 11 bases fit TRBD2. The V gene end was trimmed by 7 bases and the J gene end by 2 bases; junction bases not matched to a gene: 10. The CDR3 has 16 amino acids. Germline CDR1 reads MNHNS; CDR2 reads SASEGT. The DNA of the CDR3 is TGTGCCAGCACGCCCCGGCTAGCGGGAGGCGCCTACGAGCAGTACTTC. Protein: CASTPRLAGGAYEQYF.

This clonotype occurred many times. The chain joins TRBV5-1 to TRBJ2-4, with 8 bases lining up with TRBD2. Trimming removed 0 bases from V and 7 bases from J; junction bases left unmatched: 6. This CDR3 region has 15 residues. Germline CDR1 is SGHRS and CDR2 is YFSETQ. CDR3 sequence (DNA): TGCGCCAGCAGCTTGGGACTAGCGCTGGGGAACATTCAGTACTTC. This gives the protein CASSLGLALGNIQYF.

In its sample, this clonotype was seen many times. The rearrangement links TRBV9 to TRBJ2-1, with D perhaps being TRBD1 or TRBD2 (5 bases each). This CDR3 comprises 14 residues. Germline assignment: CDR1 SGDLS and CDR2 YYNGEE. V was clipped by 4 bases and J by 8 bases, with 16 bases between them. CDR3 coding DNA: TGTGCCAGCAGCCCCACAAGAGTGGGGGATGAGCAGTTCTTC. Its translation is CASSPTRVGDEQFF.

The chain links TRBV20-1 to TRBJ2-3, with D hard to call. V lost 1 base, J lost 0 bases, and 14 bases lay in between. The germline V gene has CDR1 DFQATT and CDR2 SNEGSKA (reference sequence). The length of the CDR3 is 16 residues. As DNA, the CDR3 is TGCAGTGCTAGAGGCTCTGGCAAAACTAGCACAGATACGCAGTATTTT. It specifies CSARGSGKTSTDTQYF.

CDR3 region: CASRPNRGSYNEQFF. CDR3 DNA sequence: TGTGCCAGCAGGCCTAACAGGGGCTCCTACAATGAGCAGTTCTTC. The chain carries TRBV6-2 or TRBV6-3 and TRBJ2-1; 7 bases fit TRBD1. Germline CDR1 is MNHEY and CDR2 is SVGEGT. This CDR3 contains 15 residues. The V gene end was trimmed by 6 bases and the J gene end by 0 bases; junction bases not matched to a gene: 5.

The V gene is TRBV28, the J gene TRBJ2-3; D is possibly TRBD2 (7 bases). V shed 3 bases and J shed 2 bases, with 15 bases lying between them. From germline, CDR1 is MDHEN and CDR2 SYDVKM. The CDR3 length is 16 residues. CDR3 nucleotides: TGTGCCAGCAGTTTTCCGGGGGGCCCCGACACAGATACGCAGTATTTT. As protein: CASSFPGGPDTDTQYF.

This rearrangement joins TRBV20-1 to TRBJ2-2; TRBD2 aligns across 7 bases. Germline values: CDR1 DFQATT, CDR2 SNEGSKA (reference sequence). The CDR3 loop spans 15 amino acids. Trimming cost V 3 bases and J 2 bases; bases outside gene matches: 6. The CDR3 DNA sequence: TGCAGTGCTAGGGGGGGGTTCAGAAACACCGGGGAGCTGTTTTTT. It is translated as CSARGGFRNTGELFF.